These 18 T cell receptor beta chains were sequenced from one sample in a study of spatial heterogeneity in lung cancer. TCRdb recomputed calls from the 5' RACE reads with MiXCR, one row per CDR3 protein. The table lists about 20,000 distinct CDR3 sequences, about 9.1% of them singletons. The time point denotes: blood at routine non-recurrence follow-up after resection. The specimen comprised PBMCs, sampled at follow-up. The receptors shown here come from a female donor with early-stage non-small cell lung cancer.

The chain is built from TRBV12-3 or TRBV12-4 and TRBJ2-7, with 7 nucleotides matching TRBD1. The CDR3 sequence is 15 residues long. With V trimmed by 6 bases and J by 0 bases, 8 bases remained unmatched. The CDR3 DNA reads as TGTGCCAGCAGCTCACAGGGGTCTAGCTCCTACGAGCAGTACTTC. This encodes CASSSQGSSSYEQYF.

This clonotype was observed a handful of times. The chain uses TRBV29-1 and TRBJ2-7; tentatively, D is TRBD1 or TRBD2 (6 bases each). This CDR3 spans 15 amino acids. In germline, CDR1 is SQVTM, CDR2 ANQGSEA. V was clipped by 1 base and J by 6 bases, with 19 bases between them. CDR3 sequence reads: CSVEVTGSRTIEQYF. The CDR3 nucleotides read TGCAGCGTTGAAGTCACAGGGAGTCGGACTATCGAGCAGTACTTC.

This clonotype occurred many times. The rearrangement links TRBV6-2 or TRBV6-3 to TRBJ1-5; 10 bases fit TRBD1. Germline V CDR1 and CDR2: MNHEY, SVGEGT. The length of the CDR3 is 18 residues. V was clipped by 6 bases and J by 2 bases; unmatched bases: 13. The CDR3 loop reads CASSVLAGTGAGNQPQHF. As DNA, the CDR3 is TGTGCCAGCAGCGTTTTAGCCGGGACAGGGGCTGGCAATCAGCCCCAGCATTTT.

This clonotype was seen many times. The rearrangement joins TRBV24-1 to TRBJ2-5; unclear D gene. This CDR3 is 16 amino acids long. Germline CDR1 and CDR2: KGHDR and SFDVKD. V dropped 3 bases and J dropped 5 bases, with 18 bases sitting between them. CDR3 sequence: CATSDRATTPPETQYF. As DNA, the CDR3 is TGTGCCACCAGTGATCGGGCTACCACCCCTCCTGAGACCCAGTACTTC.

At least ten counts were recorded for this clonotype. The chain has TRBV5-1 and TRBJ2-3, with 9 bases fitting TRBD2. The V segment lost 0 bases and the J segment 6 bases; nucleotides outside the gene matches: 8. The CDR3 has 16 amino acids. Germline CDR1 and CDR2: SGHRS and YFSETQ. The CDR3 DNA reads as TGCGCCAGCAGCTTGGGGAGCCTAGCGGGAAGGGATACGCAGTATTTT. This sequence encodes CASSLGSLAGRDTQYF.

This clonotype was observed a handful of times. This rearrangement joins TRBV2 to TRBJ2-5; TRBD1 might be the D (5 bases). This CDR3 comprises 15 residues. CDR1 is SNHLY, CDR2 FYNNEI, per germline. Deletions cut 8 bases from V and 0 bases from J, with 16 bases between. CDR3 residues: CASADPVTDQETQYF. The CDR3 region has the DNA TGTGCCAGCGCAGACCCCGTGACAGACCAAGAGACCCAGTACTTC.

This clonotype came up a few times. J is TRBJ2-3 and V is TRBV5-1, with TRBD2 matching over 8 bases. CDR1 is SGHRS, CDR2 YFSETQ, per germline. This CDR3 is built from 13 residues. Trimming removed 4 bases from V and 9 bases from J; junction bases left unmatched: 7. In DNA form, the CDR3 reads TGCGCCAGCAGCACCGGGACTAGTGAGACGCAGTATTTT. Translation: CASSTGTSETQYF.

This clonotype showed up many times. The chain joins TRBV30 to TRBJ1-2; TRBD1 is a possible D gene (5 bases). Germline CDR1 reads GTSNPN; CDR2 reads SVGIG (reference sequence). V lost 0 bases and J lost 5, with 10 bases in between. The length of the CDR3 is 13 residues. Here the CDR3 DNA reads TGTGCCTGGAGTGTATCCAGGGCGTATGGCTACACCTTC. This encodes CAWSVSRAYGYTF.

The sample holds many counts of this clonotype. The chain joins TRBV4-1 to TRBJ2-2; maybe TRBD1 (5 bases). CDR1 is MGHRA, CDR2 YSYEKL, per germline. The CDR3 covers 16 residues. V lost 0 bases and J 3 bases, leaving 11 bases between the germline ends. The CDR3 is CASSQDSSRDTGELFF. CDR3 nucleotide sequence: TGCGCCAGCAGCCAAGATAGTTCCAGGGACACCGGGGAGCTGTTTTTT.

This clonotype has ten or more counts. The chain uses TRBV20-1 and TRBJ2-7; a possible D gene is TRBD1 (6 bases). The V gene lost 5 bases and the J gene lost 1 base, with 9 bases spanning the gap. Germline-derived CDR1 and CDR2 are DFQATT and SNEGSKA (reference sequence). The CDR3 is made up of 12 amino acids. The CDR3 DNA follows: TGCAGTGCTTGGACAGCTTCCTACGAGCAGTACTTC. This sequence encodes CSAWTASYEQYF.

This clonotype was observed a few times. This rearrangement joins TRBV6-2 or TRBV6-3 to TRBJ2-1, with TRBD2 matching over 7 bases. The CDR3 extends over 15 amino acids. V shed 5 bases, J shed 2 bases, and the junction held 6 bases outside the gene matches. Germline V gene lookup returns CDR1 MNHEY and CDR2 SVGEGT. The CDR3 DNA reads TGTGCCAGCAGTCCCAGCGGGAAGGCCTACAATGAGCAGTTCTTC. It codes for CASSPSGKAYNEQFF.

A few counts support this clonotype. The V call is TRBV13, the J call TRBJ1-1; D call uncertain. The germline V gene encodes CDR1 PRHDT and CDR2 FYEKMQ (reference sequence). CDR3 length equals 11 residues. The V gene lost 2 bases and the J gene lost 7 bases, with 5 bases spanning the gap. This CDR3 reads CASSLLIEAFF. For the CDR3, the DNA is TGTGCCAGCAGCTTACTCATTGAAGCTTTCTTT.

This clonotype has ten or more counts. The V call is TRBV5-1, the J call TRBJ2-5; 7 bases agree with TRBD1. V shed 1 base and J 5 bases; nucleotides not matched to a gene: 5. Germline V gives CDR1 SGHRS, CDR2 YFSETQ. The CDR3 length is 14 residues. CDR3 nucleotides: TGCGCCAGCAGCTTGTCAGGGACAGAGGAGACCCAGTACTTC. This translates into CASSLSGTEETQYF. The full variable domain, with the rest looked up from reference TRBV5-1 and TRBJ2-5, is KAGVTQTPRYLIKTRGQQVTLSCSPISGHRSVSWYQQTPGQGLQFLFEYFSETQRNKGNFPGRFSGRQFSNSRSEMNVSTLELGDSALYLCASSLSGTEETQYFGPGTRLLVL.

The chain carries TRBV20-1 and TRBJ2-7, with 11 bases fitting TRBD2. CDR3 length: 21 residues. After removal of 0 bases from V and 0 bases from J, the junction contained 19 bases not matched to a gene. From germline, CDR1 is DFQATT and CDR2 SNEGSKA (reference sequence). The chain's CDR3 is CSARDAPLYSGRARFSYEQYF. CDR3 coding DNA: TGCAGTGCTAGAGATGCCCCTCTGTATAGCGGGAGGGCGAGGTTCTCCTACGAGCAGTACTTC.

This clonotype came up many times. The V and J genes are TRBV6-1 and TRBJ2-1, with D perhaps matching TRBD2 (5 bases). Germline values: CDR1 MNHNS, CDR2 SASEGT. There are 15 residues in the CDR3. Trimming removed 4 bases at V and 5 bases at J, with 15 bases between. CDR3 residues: CASSGVEWGDNEQFF. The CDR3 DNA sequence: TGTGCCAGCAGTGGAGTCGAGTGGGGAGACAATGAGCAGTTCTTC.

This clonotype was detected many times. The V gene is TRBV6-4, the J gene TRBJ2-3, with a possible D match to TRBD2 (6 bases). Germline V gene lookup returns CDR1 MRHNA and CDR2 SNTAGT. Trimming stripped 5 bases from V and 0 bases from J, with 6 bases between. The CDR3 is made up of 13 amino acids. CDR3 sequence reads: CASSSGSTDTQYF. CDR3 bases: TGTGCCAGCAGTAGCGGGAGCACAGATACGCAGTATTTT.

The CDR3 here is CSVELDSTETQYF. The CDR3, as DNA: TGCAGCGTTGAATTGGACAGCACGGAGACCCAGTACTTC. The chain is built from TRBV29-1 and TRBJ2-5; possible D gene TRBD1, 6 bases. The CDR3 is made up of 13 amino acids. V shed 2 bases and J shed 5 bases, with 12 bases lying between them. Per germline, CDR1 SQVTM and CDR2 ANQGSEA.

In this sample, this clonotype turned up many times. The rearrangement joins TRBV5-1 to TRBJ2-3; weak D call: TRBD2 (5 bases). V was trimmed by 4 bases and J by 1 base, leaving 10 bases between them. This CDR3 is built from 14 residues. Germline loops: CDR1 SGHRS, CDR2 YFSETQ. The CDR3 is CASSPQAGTDTQYF. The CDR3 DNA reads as TGCGCCAGCAGCCCTCAAGCGGGCACAGATACGCAGTATTTT.